The 28 T cell receptor beta chains below all came from one sample that was sequenced in a study of T cells in Graves' hyperthyroidism and ophthalmopathy. RNA transcripts provided the source from which TCR beta CDR3 regions were amplified. TCR CDR3 regions were first amplified by RT-PCR with HTBI primers. TCRdb recomputed calls from the multiplex PCR reads with MiXCR, one row per CDR3 protein. The sample lists 700,000 or so distinct CDR3 sequences, about a sixth occurring once. Sequencing used blood. Receptors originate from a young man with Graves' hyperthyroidism.

This chain joins TRBV5-4 and TRBJ2-1; D might be TRBD1 (5 bases). Trimming cost V 0 bases and J 2 bases, with 12 bases left between them. The V gene's germline CDR1 is SGHNT and CDR2 YYREEE (reference sequence). CDR3 length: 16 residues. DNA for the CDR3: TGTGCCAGCAGCTTGGGGGGATTGGGGCCCTACAATGAGCAGTTCTTC. Its translation: CASSLGGLGPYNEQFF. The entire variable domain, with the rest obtained from reference TRBV5-4 and TRBJ2-1, is as follows: ETGVTQSPTHLIKTRGQQVTLRCSSQSGHNTVSWYQQALGQGPQFIFQYYREEENGRGNFPPRFSGLQFPNYSSELNVNALELDDSALYLCASSLGGLGPYNEQFFGPGTRLTVL.

This clonotype came up many times. V gene TRBV5-5 combines with J gene TRBJ2-7, with D unresolved. The CDR3 runs 13 residues. V was clipped by 0 bases and J by 3 bases, with 7 bases between them. Germline loops: CDR1 SGHKS, CDR2 YYEKEE (reference sequence). CDR3 DNA: TGTGCCAGCAGCTTGGACGCAGACTACGAGCAGTACTTC. It translates to CASSLDADYEQYF.

The chain recombines TRBV19 with TRBJ1-5; possible D gene TRBD1, 5 bases. This CDR3 spans 17 amino acids. V was clipped by 3 bases and J by 3 bases, with 18 bases between them. The germline V gene has CDR1 LNHDA and CDR2 SQIVND (reference sequence). For the CDR3, the DNA is TGTGCCAGTAGTATGGGACTTTGGACACCACTCAATCAGCCCCAGCATTTT. The encoded protein is CASSMGLWTPLNQPQHF.

This clonotype occurred many times. The V call is TRBV30, the J call TRBJ1-5; 7 bases line up with TRBD1. The ends lost 5 bases at V and 4 bases at J; junction bases unmatched: 5. Per germline, CDR1 GTSNPN and CDR2 SVGIG (reference sequence). The CDR3 runs 13 residues. In DNA form, the CDR3 reads TGTGCCTGGGCGAGGGGGCGGAATCAGCCCCAGCATTTT. This gives the protein CAWARGRNQPQHF.

This clonotype was found a few times. The chain combines TRBV28 with TRBJ2-7; 7 positions match TRBD1. V lost 6 bases and J lost 3; bases outside the gene matches: 8. The CDR3 covers 14 residues. Germline CDR1 reads MDHEN; CDR2 reads SYDVKM. The DNA for the CDR3 is TGTGCCAGCAGGGCCAGGGGGTCCTTCTACGAGCAGTACTTC. Its protein is CASRARGSFYEQYF.

This clonotype came up many times. The chain employs TRBV3-1 and TRBJ1-1, with D possibly matching TRBD1 (5 bases). Between the trimmed V and J ends, which lost 4 bases and 4 bases, there was a span of 10 bases. The germline gives CDR1 LGHDT, CDR2 YNNKEL (reference sequence). The CDR3 has 13 amino acids. The CDR3 DNA sequence: TGTGCCAGCAGCCTAAGGGGTCCCACTGAAGCTTTCTTT. Residues: CASSLRGPTEAFF. The full variable domain, its missing parts supplied by reference TRBV3-1 and TRBJ1-1, is DTAVSQTPKYLVTQMGNDKSIKCEQNLGHDTMYWYKQDSKKFLKIMFSYNNKELIINETVPNRFSPKSPDKAHLNLHINSLELGDSAVYFCASSLRGPTEAFFGQGTRLTVV.

This clonotype was picked up many times. V usage is TRBV20-1 and J usage is TRBJ2-7; the D gene could be TRBD1 or TRBD2 (5 bases each). V gave up 3 bases and J gave up 3 bases, with 12 bases separating them. The V gene's germline CDR1 is DFQATT and CDR2 SNEGSKA (reference sequence). The CDR3 extends over 13 amino acids. The CDR3 bases are TGCAGTGCTAGGGGGGTCCCCCTCTACGAGCAGTACTTC. Translation gives CSARGVPLYEQYF.

This clonotype was observed at least ten times. This chain connects TRBV27 to TRBJ2-5; D ambiguous. The CDR3 runs 13 residues. Trimming took 6 bases from V and 1 from J, leaving 9 bases between them. CDR1 and CDR2 (germline): MNHEY, SMNVEV (reference sequence). The CDR3 nucleotides are TGTGCCAGCAGATCAACGGGCCAAGAGACCCAGTACTTC. Its translation is CASRSTGQETQYF.

Many counts were recorded for this clonotype. J is TRBJ2-1 and V is TRBV2; TRBD1 might be the D (6 bases). The CDR3 has 14 amino acids. From germline, CDR1 is SNHLY and CDR2 FYNNEI. Trimming stripped 3 bases from V and 12 bases from J, with 18 bases between. Here the CDR3 DNA reads TGTGCCAGCAGTGATCTTTCCCGGGACACACGGCAGTTCTTC. Translating gives CASSDLSRDTRQFF. Together with reference TRBV2 and TRBJ2-1, the CDR3 gives the full variable domain: EPEVTQTPSHQVTQMGQEVILRCVPISNHLYFYWYRQILGQKVEFLVSFYNNEISEKSEIFDDQFSVERPDGSNFTLKIRSTKLEDSAMYFCASSDLSRDTRQFFGPGTRLTVL.

This clonotype was counted only a few times. The chain carries TRBV18 and TRBJ1-4; TRBD1 matches 7 bases. With V trimmed by 8 bases and J by 13 bases, 13 bases remained unmatched. This CDR3 spans 13 amino acids. The V gene's germline CDR1 is KGHSH and CDR2 LQKENI. The CDR3 region has the DNA TGTGCCAGCCAGGGGGAGAGGGCTTCGGGACTGTTTTTT. Residues: CASQGERASGLFF. The full variable domain, in which reference TRBV18 and TRBJ1-4 provide the parts outside the CDR3, is NAGVMQNPRHLVRRRGQEARLRCSPMKGHSHVYWYRQLPEEGLKFMVYLQKENIIDESGMPKERFSAEFPKEGPSILRIQQVVRGDSAAYFCASQGERASGLFFGSGTQLSVL.

In the case of this clonotype: Sequence at one end of the junction differs from germline and may be a read error. J is TRBJ1-3 and V is TRBV30; D possibly corresponds to TRBD1 (5 bases). Germline CDR1 and CDR2: GTSNPN and SVGIG (reference sequence). The CDR3 runs 14 residues. The CDR3 nucleotides are TGTGCCTGGAGCGCAGGGATCTCTGGAGACACCATATATTTT. Protein sequence: CAWSAGISGDTIYF.

This clonotype occurred a few times. The rearrangement uses TRBV7-9 and TRBJ2-1; 12 bases are shared with TRBD2. V lost 6 bases and J lost 4; bases outside the gene matches: 7. Germline loops: CDR1 SEHNR, CDR2 FQNEAQ (reference sequence). The CDR3 is made up of 16 amino acids. The DNA for the CDR3 is TGTGCCAGCAGTTCTTTACTAGCGGGGGGTTACAATGAGCAGTTCTTC. It encodes CASSSLLAGGYNEQFF. The whole variable domain, remainder taken from reference TRBV7-9 and TRBJ2-1, is DTGVSQNPRHKITKRGQNVTFRCDPISEHNRLYWYRQTLGQGPEFLTYFQNEAQLEKSRLLSDRFSAERPKGSFSTLEIQRTEQGDSAMYLCASSSLLAGGYNEQFFGPGTRLTVL.

The table lists this clonotype with many counts. CDR3 in amino acids: CASSRREGEAFF. The CDR3 bases are TGTGCCAGCAGTCGCAGGGAAGGTGAAGCTTTCTTT. The chain carries TRBV6-1 and TRBJ1-1, with a possible D match to TRBD1 (5 bases). Trimming shortened V by 5 bases and J by 7 bases, and 11 bases separated the two germline ends. The CDR3 is 12 residues long. Germline values: CDR1 MNHNS, CDR2 SASEGT.

Details on this clonotype: One base away lies a much larger clone, so this may be a sequencing read error. The CDR3: CASRQGPAPYEQYF. Here the CDR3 DNA reads TGTGCCAGCAGGCAGGGACCAGCCCCCTACGAGCAGTACTTC. This rearrangement joins TRBV2 to TRBJ2-7; the D gene could be TRBD1 or TRBD2 (5 bases each). Germline V gives CDR1 SNHLY, CDR2 FYNNEI. The CDR3 is 14 residues long. V was clipped by 6 bases and J by 2 bases, with 14 bases between them.

This clonotype occurred many times. The gene calls are TRBV3-1 and TRBJ1-2; a weak D match, TRBD1 (5 bases). Trimming removed 0 bases at V and 2 bases at J, with 13 bases between. The CDR3 has 16 residues. Germline loops: CDR1 LGHDT, CDR2 YNNKEL (reference sequence). This chain's CDR3 is CASSQDRGVLNYGYTF. In nucleotides, the CDR3 is TGTGCCAGCAGCCAAGATCGGGGGGTCTTAAACTATGGCTACACCTTC.

This clonotype was counted between two and nine times. The CDR3 protein is CASSSRSRGRGEGQFF. DNA for the CDR3: TGTGCCAGCAGCTCCCGGTCCCGCGGACGGGGCGAGGGGCAGTTCTTC. The chain is built from TRBV11-3 and TRBJ2-1; D may correspond to TRBD1 or TRBD2 (5 bases each). V was trimmed by 4 bases and J by 12 bases, leaving 25 bases between them. Germline V lookup: CDR1 SGHNT, CDR2 YENEEA. The CDR3 length is 16 residues.

This clonotype was recorded at least ten times. The chain is built from TRBV7-2 and TRBJ2-7; no reliable D call. The length of the CDR3 is 15 residues. Trimming stripped 1 base from V and 0 bases from J, with 10 bases between. In germline, CDR1 is SGHTA, CDR2 FQGNSA. CDR3 DNA sequence: TGTGCCAGCAGCTTAGAGGCAGGATTCTCCTACGAGCAGTACTTC. Translating it yields CASSLEAGFSYEQYF.

This clonotype was found a few times. The chain uses TRBV20-1 and TRBJ2-7, with TRBD2 matching 7 bases. The CDR3 runs 14 residues. The germline gives CDR1 DFQATT, CDR2 SNEGSKA (reference sequence). The V segment lost 4 bases and the J segment 1 base; nucleotides outside the gene matches: 7. The CDR3 sequence: CSAKRLADSYEQYF. The CDR3 region has the DNA TGCAGTGCTAAGAGGCTAGCGGATTCCTACGAGCAGTACTTC.

This clonotype was counted only a few times. The chain recombines TRBV18 with TRBJ2-5; 8 bases are shared with TRBD1. The CDR3 extends over 14 amino acids. Germline loops: CDR1 KGHSH, CDR2 LQKENI. The V segment lost 4 bases and the J segment 7 bases; nucleotides outside the gene matches: 8. The CDR3 loop is CASSLTGQGWTQYF. The CDR3 nucleotides are TGTGCCAGCTCACTAACCGGACAGGGATGGACCCAGTACTTC.

The rearrangement uses TRBV10-3 and TRBJ1-2, with 7 bases identical to TRBD1. Germline CDR1 is ENHRY and CDR2 is SYGVKD. The V segment lost 7 bases and the J segment 2 bases; nucleotides outside the gene matches: 4. This CDR3 has 13 amino acids. CDR3 bases: TGTGCCATCACGGGGGGACAGAACTATGGCTACACCTTC. Protein product: CAITGGQNYGYTF.

V gene TRBV24-1 combines with J gene TRBJ2-7; D gene uncertain. Trimming left V 1 base short and J 7 bases short, with 13 bases between. This CDR3 contains 14 residues. Germline CDR1 is KGHDR and CDR2 is SFDVKD. CDR3 nucleotides: TGTGCCACCAGTGATTTTGAGTCCCCTTTGGAGCAGTACTTC. Residues: CATSDFESPLEQYF.

This clonotype was seen a few times. The chain employs TRBV20-1 and TRBJ2-2; D ambiguous. Germline V gives CDR1 DFQATT, CDR2 SNEGSKA (reference sequence). The CDR3 length is 13 residues. Between the trimmed V and J ends, which lost 2 bases and 0 bases, there was a span of 4 bases. The CDR3 region is CSARHPNTGELFF. As DNA, the CDR3 is TGCAGTGCTAGACACCCGAACACCGGGGAGCTGTTTTTT.

About this clonotype: A much larger clone sits a single nucleotide away, making a read error possible. V gene TRBV6-2 or TRBV6-3 combines with J gene TRBJ2-7, with 10 bases matching TRBD2. Germline CDR1 MNHEY, CDR2 SVGEGT. This CDR3 comprises 18 residues. The junction had 19 bases not matched to a gene; V was cut back by 7 bases and J by 4 bases. The CDR3 DNA is TGTGCCAGCAAAACCGGACTAGCGGTAGCATCTCTAGCGTACGAGCAGTACTTC. Translating it yields CASKTGLAVASLAYEQYF.

As DNA, the CDR3 is TGTGCCAGCAGTCCCGCTCAGAGCGGGAGGTACGAGCAGTACTTC. Translating gives CASSPAQSGRYEQYF. J is TRBJ2-7 and V is TRBV6-2 or TRBV6-3; 9 positions agree with TRBD2. CDR1 MNHEY and CDR2 SVGEGT come from the germline V gene. CDR3 size: 15 residues. The V and J ends lost 5 bases and 4 bases, in that order; junction bases with no gene match: 9.

This clonotype has a handful of counts. The CDR3 DNA reads TGCGCCAGCAGCCAGCCCGGCCCGGATGGCTACACCTTC. Protein product: CASSQPGPDGYTF. V and J are TRBV5-1 and TRBJ1-2; D is ambiguous. This CDR3 is 13 amino acids long. The germline CDR1 and CDR2 sequences are SGHRS and YFSETQ. V was clipped by 4 bases and J by 6 bases, with 13 bases between them. The full variable domain, with the rest looked up from reference TRBV5-1 and TRBJ1-2, is KAGVTQTPRYLIKTRGQQVTLSCSPISGHRSVSWYQQTPGQGLQFLFEYFSETQRNKGNFPGRFSGRQFSNSRSEMNVSTLELGDSALYLCASSQPGPDGYTFGSGTRLTVV.

At least ten counts were recorded for this clonotype. The V and J genes are TRBV12-3 or TRBV12-4 and TRBJ1-5, with D perhaps TRBD1 (6 bases). The CDR3 covers 18 residues. V was trimmed by 2 bases and J by 1 base, leaving 18 bases between them. The DNA of the CDR3 is TGTGCCAGCAGTTTAAGGGGGGGCGCGATCCAAAGCAATCAGCCCCAGCATTTT. It is translated as CASSLRGGAIQSNQPQHF.

With regard to this clonotype: A read error may explain this, as a much larger clone is one base away. This chain joins TRBV12-3 or TRBV12-4 and TRBJ2-1; D is possibly TRBD1 or TRBD2 (5 bases each). The CDR3 loop spans 14 amino acids. V lost 4 bases, J lost 6 bases, and 13 bases lay in between. The CDR3 region has the DNA TGTGCCAGCAGTTCGAGGGGAGTTGGCAATGAGCAGTTCTTC. Protein: CASSSRGVGNEQFF.

The chain has TRBV29-1 and TRBJ2-1, with 9 bases lining up with TRBD2. Trimming at V came to 0 bases and at J to 0 bases, leaving 6 bases not matched to a gene. Germline CDR1 reads SQVTM; CDR2 reads ANQGSEA. The CDR3 totals 17 residues. In nucleotides, the CDR3 is TGCAGCGTTGAAGACCCTGGACTAGCGAACTCCTACAATGAGCAGTTCTTC. Translating gives CSVEDPGLANSYNEQFF.